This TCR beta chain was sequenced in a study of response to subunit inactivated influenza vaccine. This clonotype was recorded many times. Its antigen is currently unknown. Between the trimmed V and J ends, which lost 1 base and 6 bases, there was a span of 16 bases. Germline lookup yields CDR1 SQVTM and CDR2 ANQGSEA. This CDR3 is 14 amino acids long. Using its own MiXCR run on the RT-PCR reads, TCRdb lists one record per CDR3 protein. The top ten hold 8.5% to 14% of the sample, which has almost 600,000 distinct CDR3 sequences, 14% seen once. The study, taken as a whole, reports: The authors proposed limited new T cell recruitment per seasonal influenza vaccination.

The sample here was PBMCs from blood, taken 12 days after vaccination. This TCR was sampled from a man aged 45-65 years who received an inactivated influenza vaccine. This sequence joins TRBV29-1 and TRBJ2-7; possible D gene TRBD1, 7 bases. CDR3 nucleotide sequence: TGCAGCGTTGAAGGTTCAGGGGGGCGGTTCGAGCAGTACTTC. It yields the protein CSVEGSGGRFEQYF.